Each of the 7 T cell receptor beta chains below was sequenced from the same sample in a study of cytomegalovirus exposure and HLA in healthy donors. The PCR was carried out with 60 Vbeta primers and 13 Jbeta primers. Profiling relied on immunoSEQ multiplex PCR, and the TCRdb table lists in-frame clones only, not all of them. This sample carries about 160,000 clones, more than 65% of them seen once, and the ten largest clones take roughly 6.5%. Input material: PBMCs. The receptor source for this set is a man aged 50 to 59 in good health and CMV-seropositive.

V usage is TRBV5-1 and J usage is TRBJ2-7; 8 bases align to TRBD1. The CDR3 totals 16 residues. V was pared by 0 bases and J by 1 base, with 6 bases of the junction left unmatched. Germline CDR1 is SGHRS and CDR2 is YFSETQ. The CDR3 here is CASSLAYGTGSYEQYF. CDR3 in DNA: TGCGCCAGCAGCTTGGCCTATGGGACAGGTTCCTACGAGCAGTACTTC.

V and J are TRBV19 and TRBJ1-5; D remains ambiguous. The V end was cut by 3 bases, the J end by 0 bases, with 9 bases between. This CDR3 contains 15 residues. Germline V gene data show CDR1 as LNHDA and CDR2 as SQIVND (reference sequence). The CDR3 protein is CASSIYSHSNQPQHF. The CDR3 bases are TGTGCCAGTAGTATCTACAGCCATAGCAATCAGCCCCAGCATTTT.

V and J are TRBV7-9 and TRBJ2-5; D ambiguous. The germline CDR1 and CDR2 sequences are SEHNR and FQNEAQ (reference sequence). Trimming removed 1 base from V and 5 bases from J, with 5 bases in between. The CDR3 has 12 amino acids. The chain's CDR3 is CASSLESETQYF. The DNA of the CDR3 is TGTGCCAGCAGCTTAGAGAGTGAGACCCAGTACTTC.

This clone was recorded once. The V and J genes are TRBV5-1 and TRBJ2-2; D remains ambiguous. The CDR3 has 16 residues. Germline CDR1 reads SGHRS; CDR2 reads YFSETQ. Trimming pared 4 bases from V and 5 bases from J, leaving 18 bases between. The CDR3 sequence: CASSVGWADQTGELFF. The CDR3 bases are TGCGCCAGCAGCGTTGGGTGGGCTGACCAAACCGGGGAGCTGTTTTTT.

The chain couples TRBV19 to TRBJ1-2; no definite D call. The CDR3 is made up of 14 amino acids. The V and J ends lost 10 bases and 4 bases respectively, with 19 bases between them. CDR1 and CDR2 from the germline V gene are LNHDA and SQIVND (reference sequence). As DNA, the CDR3 is TGTGCCACCGCGGCTTTCTCGGCGGGCTATGGCTACACCTTC. This translates into CATAAFSAGYGYTF.

The V call is TRBV5-1, the J call TRBJ1-2; a weak D match, TRBD1 (5 bases). The germline gives CDR1 SGHRS, CDR2 YFSETQ. Between the trimmed V and J ends, which lost 7 bases and 1 base, there was a span of 11 bases. The length of the CDR3 is 13 residues. The CDR3 sequence is CASQDSVNYGYTF. The CDR3 DNA is TGCGCCAGCCAAGACAGTGTTAACTATGGCTACACCTTC. Full variable domain (remainder filled in from reference TRBV5-1 and TRBJ1-2): KAGVTQTPRYLIKTRGQQVTLSCSPISGHRSVSWYQQTPGQGLQFLFEYFSETQRNKGNFPGRFSGRQFSNSRSEMNVSTLELGDSALYLCASQDSVNYGYTFGSGTRLTVV.

The genes are TRBV11-2 and TRBJ2-5, with 10 bases fitting TRBD2. With V trimmed by 2 bases and J by 4 bases, 1 base remained unmatched. Germline loops: CDR1 SGHAT, CDR2 FQNNGV. The CDR3 runs to 14 residues. The CDR3: CASSLRLAGETQYF. Here the CDR3 DNA reads TGTGCCAGCAGCTTAAGACTAGCGGGAGAGACCCAGTACTTC.